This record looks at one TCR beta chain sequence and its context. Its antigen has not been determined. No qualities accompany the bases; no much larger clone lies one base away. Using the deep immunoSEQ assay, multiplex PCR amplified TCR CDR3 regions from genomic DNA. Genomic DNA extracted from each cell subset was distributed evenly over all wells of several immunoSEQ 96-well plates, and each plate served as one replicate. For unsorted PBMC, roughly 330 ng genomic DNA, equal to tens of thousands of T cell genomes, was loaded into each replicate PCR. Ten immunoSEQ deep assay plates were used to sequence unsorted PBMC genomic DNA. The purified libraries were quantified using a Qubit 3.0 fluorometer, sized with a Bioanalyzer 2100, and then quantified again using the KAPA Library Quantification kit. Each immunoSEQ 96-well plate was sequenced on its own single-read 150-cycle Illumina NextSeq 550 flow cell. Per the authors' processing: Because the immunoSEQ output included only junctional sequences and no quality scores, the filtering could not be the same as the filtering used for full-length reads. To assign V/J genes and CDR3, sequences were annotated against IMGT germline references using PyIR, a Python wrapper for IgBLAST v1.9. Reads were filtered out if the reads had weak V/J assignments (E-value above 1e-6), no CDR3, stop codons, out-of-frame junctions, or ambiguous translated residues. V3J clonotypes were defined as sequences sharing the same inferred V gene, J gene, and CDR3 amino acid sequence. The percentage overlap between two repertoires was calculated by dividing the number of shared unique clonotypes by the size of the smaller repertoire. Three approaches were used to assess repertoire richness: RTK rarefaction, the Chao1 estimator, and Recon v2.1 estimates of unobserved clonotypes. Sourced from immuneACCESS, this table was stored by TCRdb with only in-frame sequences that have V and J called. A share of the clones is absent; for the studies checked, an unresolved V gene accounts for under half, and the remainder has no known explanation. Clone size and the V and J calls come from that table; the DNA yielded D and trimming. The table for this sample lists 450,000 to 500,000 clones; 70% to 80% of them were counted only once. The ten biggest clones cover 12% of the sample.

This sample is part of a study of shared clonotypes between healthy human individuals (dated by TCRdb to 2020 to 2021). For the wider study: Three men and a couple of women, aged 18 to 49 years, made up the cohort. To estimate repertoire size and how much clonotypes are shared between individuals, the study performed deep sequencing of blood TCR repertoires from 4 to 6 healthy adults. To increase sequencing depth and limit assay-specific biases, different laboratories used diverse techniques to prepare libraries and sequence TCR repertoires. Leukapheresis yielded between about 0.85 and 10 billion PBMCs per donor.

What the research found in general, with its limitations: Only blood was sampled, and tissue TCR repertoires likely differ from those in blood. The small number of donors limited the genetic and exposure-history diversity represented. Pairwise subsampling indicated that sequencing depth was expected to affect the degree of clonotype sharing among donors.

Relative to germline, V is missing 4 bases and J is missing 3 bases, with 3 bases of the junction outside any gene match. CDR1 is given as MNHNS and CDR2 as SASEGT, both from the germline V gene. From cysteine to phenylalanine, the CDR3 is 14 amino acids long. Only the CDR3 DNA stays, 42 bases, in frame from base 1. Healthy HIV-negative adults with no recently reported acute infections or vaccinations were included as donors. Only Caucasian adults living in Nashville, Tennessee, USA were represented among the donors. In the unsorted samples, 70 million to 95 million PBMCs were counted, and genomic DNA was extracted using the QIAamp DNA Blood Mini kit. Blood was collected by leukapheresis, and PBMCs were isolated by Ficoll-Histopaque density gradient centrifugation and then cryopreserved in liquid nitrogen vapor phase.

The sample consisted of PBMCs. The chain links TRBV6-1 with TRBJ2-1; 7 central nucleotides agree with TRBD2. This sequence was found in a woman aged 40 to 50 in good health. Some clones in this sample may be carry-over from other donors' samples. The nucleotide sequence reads TGTGCCAGCAGTGCTAGCGGAGGCTACAATGAGCAGTTCTTC. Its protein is CASSASGGYNEQFF.